The 22 T cell receptor beta chains below all came from one sample that was sequenced in a study of T cells in Graves' hyperthyroidism and ophthalmopathy (dated by TCRdb to about 2019). Library preparation was by multiplex PCR. Sequencing was performed on an Illumina HiSeq 2000. TCR beta CDR3 regions were amplified from RNA transcripts. The TCR CDR3 was subjected to a first round of RT-PCR using the HTBI primer set and the Qiagen OneStep RT-PCR kit. Starting from the raw public reads, TCRdb applied fastp trimming at Q25, assembled clones with MiXCR and retained in-frame beta chains. Rows are unified per CDR3 protein, each entry keeping the most common DNA and genes. The table for this sample lists around 250,000 distinct CDR3 sequences; 13% to 15% of them were counted only once. The ten top clones hold roughly 14% of the sample. The specimen was blood. These receptors were taken from a woman in her thirties or forties with Graves' hyperthyroidism that later progressed to Graves' ophthalmopathy.

The CDR3 sequence: CATSSDGGDGYTF. DNA of the CDR3: TGTGCCACCAGTTCGGACGGCGGCGATGGCTACACCTTC. This rearrangement joins TRBV24-1 to TRBJ1-2; D ambiguous. Per the germline V gene, CDR1 is KGHDR and CDR2 is SFDVKD. The CDR3 loop spans 13 amino acids. Between the trimmed V and J ends, which lost 6 bases and 6 bases, there was a span of 13 bases.

Many counts were recorded for this clonotype. CDR3 DNA: TGTGCCAGCCGAACACGGGGCGCTGGGTATGGCTACACCTTC. This encodes CASRTRGAGYGYTF. V and J are TRBV2 and TRBJ1-2; D might be TRBD1 (5 bases). Trimming stripped 8 bases from V and 5 bases from J, with 18 bases between. Germline lookup yields CDR1 SNHLY and CDR2 FYNNEI. The CDR3 covers 14 residues. The whole variable domain, filled in from reference TRBV2 and TRBJ1-2, reads EPEVTQTPSHQVTQMGQEVILRCVPISNHLYFYWYRQILGQKVEFLVSFYNNEISEKSEIFDDQFSVERPDGSNFTLKIRSTKLEDSAMYFCASRTRGAGYGYTFGSGTRLTVV.

The J gene is TRBJ2-1, the V gene TRBV5-6; 7 nucleotides match TRBD2. Unmatched junction bases numbered 7, after V lost 3 bases and J lost 1 base. The CDR3 loop spans 16 amino acids. Germline CDR1 and CDR2: SGHDT and YYEEEE. The CDR3 protein is CASSWGGRGSYNEQFF. The DNA of the CDR3 is TGTGCCAGCAGCTGGGGGGGGAGGGGTTCCTACAATGAGCAGTTCTTC.

For the CDR3, the DNA is TGTGCCTGGAGGGCGCTATTTCGCCGTCATGCGCAGTATTTT. This gives the protein CAWRALFRRHAQYF. This chain connects TRBV30 to TRBJ2-3; D is uncertain. V shed 3 bases and J shed 10 bases, with 20 bases lying between them. The CDR3 contains 14 residues. Germline loops: CDR1 GTSNPN, CDR2 SVGIG (reference sequence).

The table lists this clonotype with a few counts. This chain connects TRBV7-3 to TRBJ1-1; D is unresolved. V lost 1 base to trimming and J lost 5 bases, with 8 bases between them. Germline V gene sequence: CDR1 SGHTA, CDR2 FQGTGA. The CDR3 loop spans 13 amino acids. The CDR3 here is CASSLNPATEAFF. The CDR3 DNA is TGTGCCAGCAGCTTAAATCCCGCTACTGAAGCTTTCTTT.

This clonotype was counted many times. CDR3: CSARSYLSGSGETQYF. The CDR3 nucleotides read TGCAGTGCTAGATCTTACCTTAGCGGGAGTGGAGAGACCCAGTACTTC. This chain uses TRBV20-1 with TRBJ2-5, with TRBD2 matching over 9 bases. V shed 2 bases, J shed 4 bases, and the junction held 11 bases outside the gene matches. The CDR3 has 16 amino acids. CDR1 and CDR2 from the germline V gene are DFQATT and SNEGSKA (reference sequence).

This clonotype showed up many times. The rearrangement uses TRBV5-4 and TRBJ2-2, with 10 bases aligning to TRBD2. CDR3 length: 16 amino acids. Losses at the gene ends were 3 bases for V and 7 bases for J; bases not matched to a gene: 9. Germline values: CDR1 SGHNT, CDR2 YYREEE (reference sequence). CDR3 loop: CASSSASGSVGGELFF. The DNA of the CDR3 is TGTGCCAGCAGCTCAGCTAGCGGGAGCGTAGGCGGGGAGCTGTTTTTT.

This clonotype was recorded many times. The chain links TRBV9 to TRBJ1-2; TRBD1 might be the D (6 bases). The germline gives CDR1 SGDLS, CDR2 YYNGEE. The CDR3 runs to 13 residues. With 3 bases removed from V and 4 bases from J, the gap between germline ends came to 10 bases. CDR3 in amino acids: CASSGPQGYGYTF. As DNA, the CDR3 is TGTGCCAGCAGCGGCCCACAGGGCTATGGCTACACCTTC.

This clonotype was detected ten times or more. This sequence joins TRBV2 and TRBJ2-5, with 9 bases matching TRBD2. The CDR3 is 15 amino acids. V lost 6 bases to trimming and J lost 4 bases; unmatched junction nucleotides: 9. Germline V gene lookup returns CDR1 SNHLY and CDR2 FYNNEI. This chain's CDR3 is CASRNKAGGRETQYF. The DNA for the CDR3 is TGTGCCAGCAGGAATAAAGCGGGAGGTAGAGAGACCCAGTACTTC.

This clonotype was recorded at least ten times. V gene TRBV28 combines with J gene TRBJ2-7; TRBD1 is a possible D gene (5 bases). Trimming pared 8 bases from V and 0 bases from J, leaving 14 bases between. This CDR3 contains 14 residues. The germline V gene encodes CDR1 MDHEN and CDR2 SYDVKM. The CDR3 nucleotides read TGTGCCAGCCGAAGAGCAGGGCGCTCCTACGAGCAGTACTTC. It yields the protein CASRRAGRSYEQYF.

This clonotype was seen many times. The CDR3 here is CSASWGRDSSPLHF. The CDR3 DNA is TGCAGTGCTAGCTGGGGCAGGGACAGCTCACCCCTCCACTTT. The chain employs TRBV20-1 and TRBJ1-6; TRBD1 matches at 7 bases. Trimming removed 3 bases from V and 10 bases from J; junction bases left unmatched: 9. Germline V gene sequence: CDR1 DFQATT, CDR2 SNEGSKA (reference sequence). The CDR3 has 14 residues.

At least ten counts were recorded for this clonotype. This sequence joins TRBV7-3 and TRBJ2-7; TRBD2 matches at 7 bases. Germline CDR1 reads SGHTA; CDR2 reads FQGTGA. V lost 1 base to trimming and J lost 7 bases; unmatched junction nucleotides: 4. The CDR3 has 13 residues. For the CDR3, the DNA is TGTGCCAGCAGCTTAATTCCGGGGGGAGAGCAGTACTTC. Residues: CASSLIPGGEQYF.

V is TRBV9 and J is TRBJ1-2; D possibly corresponds to TRBD1 (5 bases). Looked up from germline, CDR1 is SGDLS and CDR2 is YYNGEE. The V end lost 0 bases, the J end lost 4 bases, and 10 bases lay between the germline ends. This CDR3 has 14 amino acids. CDR3 nucleotide sequence: TGTGCCAGCAGCGTAGGGGGGGGAGGCTATGGCTACACCTTC. Amino acid sequence: CASSVGGGGYGYTF.

This clonotype was seen a few times. This chain uses TRBV3-1 with TRBJ2-6; 7 bases match TRBD1. The J segment lost 0 bases and the V segment lost 1 base, leaving 6 bases of the junction unmatched. This CDR3 spans 18 amino acids. Germline CDR1 LGHDT, CDR2 YNNKEL (reference sequence). The CDR3 spells CASSQGGQRYSGANVLTF. CDR3 coding DNA: TGTGCCAGCAGCCAAGGGGGACAGCGGTACTCTGGGGCCAACGTCCTGACTTTC.

This clonotype was recorded at least ten times. The chain links TRBV11-3 to TRBJ2-1; 8 nucleotides line up with TRBD2. V lost 3 bases to trimming and J lost 5 bases; unmatched junction nucleotides: 9. The CDR3 totals 16 residues. Germline V lookup: CDR1 SGHNT, CDR2 YENEEA. In DNA form, the CDR3 reads TGTGCCAGCAGCTTGGGACCGCGGGAGGCGAACAATGAGCAGTTCTTC. It specifies CASSLGPREANNEQFF.

J is TRBJ2-1 and V is TRBV7-6; D gene unclear. Germline V gene lookup returns CDR1 SGHVS and CDR2 FNYEAQ. CDR3 length equals 12 residues. V lost 1 base to trimming and J lost 13 bases, with 11 bases between them. CDR3 loop: CASSLGGPVQFF. The CDR3, as DNA: TGTGCCAGCAGCTTAGGTGGTCCCGTTCAGTTCTTC.

The sample holds many counts of this clonotype. V is TRBV18 and J is TRBJ2-7; D call uncertain. Germline loops: CDR1 KGHSH, CDR2 LQKENI. This CDR3 has 13 residues. V was trimmed by 3 bases and J by 2 bases, leaving 8 bases between them. The DNA for the CDR3 is TGTGCCAGCTCACCCCCAGCAGCCTACGAGCAGTACTTC. This sequence encodes CASSPPAAYEQYF. The full variable domain, rest sourced from reference TRBV18 and TRBJ2-7, is NAGVMQNPRHLVRRRGQEARLRCSPMKGHSHVYWYRQLPEEGLKFMVYLQKENIIDESGMPKERFSAEFPKEGPSILRIQQVVRGDSAAYFCASSPPAAYEQYFGPGTRLTVT.

This clonotype was detected many times. The J gene is TRBJ2-3, the V gene TRBV20-1; a possible D gene is TRBD2 (6 bases). V was shortened by 0 bases and J by 0 bases, with 10 bases between the two germline ends. Germline CDR1 and CDR2: DFQATT and SNEGSKA (reference sequence). This CDR3 has 15 amino acids. DNA of the CDR3: TGCAGTGCTAGAGACTTAGCGGCAAGCACAGATACGCAGTATTTT. This gives the protein CSARDLAASTDTQYF.

The chain joins TRBV6-1 to TRBJ1-4; the match to TRBD1 covers 8 bases. With 6 bases clipped from V and 1 base from J, the junction kept 7 bases outside the gene matches. The CDR3 has 16 amino acids. The germline CDR1 and CDR2 sequences are MNHNS and SASEGT. In nucleotides, the CDR3 is TGTGCCAGCAGCGTCGGACAGGGCAGAACTAATGAAAAACTGTTTTTT. The encoded protein is CASSVGQGRTNEKLFF.

This clonotype was counted between two and nine times. The chain is built from TRBV6-4 and TRBJ2-1; 10 bases agree with TRBD2. This CDR3 comprises 16 residues. The V gene end was trimmed by 0 bases and the J gene end by 4 bases; junction bases not matched to a gene: 3. Germline V gene lookup returns CDR1 MRHNA and CDR2 SNTAGT. The CDR3 reads CASSDSGLASYNEQFF. CDR3 nucleotides: TGTGCCAGCAGTGACTCGGGACTAGCGTCGTACAATGAGCAGTTCTTC.

A few counts support this clonotype. The J gene is TRBJ1-3, the V gene TRBV20-1; D gene unclear. The CDR3 totals 12 residues. The V end was cut by 5 bases, the J end by 0 bases, with 5 bases between. CDR1 DFQATT and CDR2 SNEGSKA come from the germline V gene (reference sequence). The CDR3 spells CSARSSGNTIYF. The CDR3 DNA sequence: TGCAGTGCTCGCAGCTCTGGAAACACCATATATTTT.

This clonotype was counted at least ten times. The V call is TRBV12-3 or TRBV12-4, the J call TRBJ2-7; D gene uncertain. This CDR3 region has 15 residues. Trimming stripped 0 bases from V and 0 bases from J, with 9 bases between. CDR3: CASSLAGSASYEQYF. In nucleotides, the CDR3 is TGTGCCAGCAGTTTAGCGGGATCAGCCTCCTACGAGCAGTACTTC.